This T cell receptor (beta chain) was documented in a study of cytomegalovirus exposure and HLA in healthy donors. Across the study: As released early, the data held some 85 million unique TCRs from HLA-typed donors.

Per germline, CDR1 SNHLY and CDR2 FYNNEI. This CDR3 has 16 amino acids. With V trimmed by 5 bases and J by 0 bases, 4 bases remained unmatched. 60 Vbeta and 13 Jbeta primers were used in PCR. The repertoire was sequenced with immunoSEQ multiplex PCR; TCRdb's copy has only in-frame clones and lacks some. This repertoire shows over 100,000 clones, around 72% found once; its top ten account for approximately 4%. The source is a middle-aged man in good health and CMV-seropositive. This chain joins TRBV2 and TRBJ2-6; 7 positions agree with TRBD1. Material: PBMCs. This CDR3 reads CASSRQGGSGANVLTF. CDR3 nucleotides: TGTGCCAGCAGTCGACAGGGCGGCTCTGGGGCCAACGTCCTGACTTTC.